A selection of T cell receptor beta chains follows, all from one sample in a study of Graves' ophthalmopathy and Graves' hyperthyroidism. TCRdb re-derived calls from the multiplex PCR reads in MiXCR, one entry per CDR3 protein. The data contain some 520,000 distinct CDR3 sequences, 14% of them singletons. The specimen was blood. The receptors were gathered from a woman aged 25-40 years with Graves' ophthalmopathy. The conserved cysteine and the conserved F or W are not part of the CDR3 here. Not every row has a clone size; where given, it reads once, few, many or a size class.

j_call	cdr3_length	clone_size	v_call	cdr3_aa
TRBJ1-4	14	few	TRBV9	ASSVGPGADFEKLF
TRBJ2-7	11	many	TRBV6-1	ASRDGLAYEQY
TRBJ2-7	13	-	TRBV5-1	ASSLDPGTMYEQY
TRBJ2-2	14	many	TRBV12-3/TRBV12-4	ASRKRAGAITGELF
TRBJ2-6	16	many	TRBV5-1	ASSPDAQGAPGANVLT
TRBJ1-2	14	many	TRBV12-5	ASGLTLMGQEYGYT
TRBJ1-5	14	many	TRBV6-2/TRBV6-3	ASSSNRGVINQPQH
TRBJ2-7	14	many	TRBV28	ASRETGHTSSYEQY
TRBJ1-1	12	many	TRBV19	ASSLNPSRTEAF
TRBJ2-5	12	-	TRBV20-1	SARDQAGQETQY
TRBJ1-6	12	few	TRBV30	AWNLGSYNSPLH
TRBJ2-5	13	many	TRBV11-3	ASSPILAGEETQY
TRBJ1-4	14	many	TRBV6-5	ASSYSDGVTNEKLF
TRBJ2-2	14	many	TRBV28	ASSLWDRLNTGELF
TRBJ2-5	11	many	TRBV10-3	AISGSSEETQY
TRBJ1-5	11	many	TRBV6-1	ASSAERNQPQH
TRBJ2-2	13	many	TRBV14	ASSYNRGHLGELF
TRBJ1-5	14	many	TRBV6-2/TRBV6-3	ASSKQTGFEGQPQH
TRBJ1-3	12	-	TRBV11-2	ASSSPDSKNTIY
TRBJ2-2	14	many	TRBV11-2	ASSEGTVPNTGELF
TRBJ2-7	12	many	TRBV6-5	ASSHGGTGAEQY
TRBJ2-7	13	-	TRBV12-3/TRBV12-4	ASSLGSGFSYEQY
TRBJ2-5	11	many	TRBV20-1	SATLAREETQY
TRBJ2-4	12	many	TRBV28	ASYGRRRKNIQY
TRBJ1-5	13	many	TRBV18	ASSPTGRTNQPQH
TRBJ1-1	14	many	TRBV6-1	ASSPAGGWGNTEAF
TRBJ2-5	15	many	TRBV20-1	SARDLSEREGQETQY
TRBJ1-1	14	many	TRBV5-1	ASSLVYGNLNTEAF
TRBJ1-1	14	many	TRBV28	ASRVRTGEVWTEAF
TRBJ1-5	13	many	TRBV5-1	ASSLGAATGQPQH
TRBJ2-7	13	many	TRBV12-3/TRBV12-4	ASSLPRTLSYEQY
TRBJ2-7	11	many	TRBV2	ASSEVLRGEQY
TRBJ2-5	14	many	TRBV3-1	ASSQVGRLQGETQY
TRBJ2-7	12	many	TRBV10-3	AISENRESGEQY
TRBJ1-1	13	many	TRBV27	ASSGRHEGDTEAF
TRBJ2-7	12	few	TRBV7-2	ASSLGGTLYEQY
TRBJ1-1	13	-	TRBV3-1	ASSEDPGAGTEAF
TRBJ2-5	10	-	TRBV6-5	ASSRQGGTQY
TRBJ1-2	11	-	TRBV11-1	ASSPGNRDGYT
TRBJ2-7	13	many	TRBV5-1	ASSLARDRAYEQY